This TCR beta chain emerged from a study of metastatic and nonmetastatic thyroid tumors. Study-wide context: Repertoires from blood and tumor or nodule tissue of malignant and benign thyroid patients were compared.

No patient received treatment before thyroid surgery. Per the germline V gene, CDR1 is MNHEY and CDR2 is SMNVEV (reference sequence). The CDR3 is 12 residues long. Details on this clone: Compared with germline, one end of the junction differs, possibly owing to a read error.

TCRdb reanalyzed the PCR reads with MiXCR. The table lists 13,000 to 15,000 clones, roughly 12% of them singletons. Sequencing was carried out using blood. The TCR originated in a female donor with papillary thyroid cancer or a benign thyroid nodule (not recorded which). Some clones in this sample may be carry-over from other donors' samples. The chain carries TRBV27 and TRBJ2-2; no clear D. The CDR3: CASSRVAVELFF. The CDR3 coding sequence is TGTGCTAGCAGCAGAGTGGCCGTGGAGCTGTTTTTT.